This TCR beta chain was captured in a study of blood T cell repertoires in COVID-19. Overall study context: Donors in the United States, Italy and Spain gave samples during acute or convalescent COVID-19. The cDNA or gDNA used as material had been derived from T cells, B-cell-depleted T cells, or PBMCs.

Profiled with immunoSEQ multiplex PCR; TCRdb holds only in-frame clones, not every one. This repertoire shows 86,000 or so clones, approximately 80% found once; its top ten account for about 11%. CDR1 MNHEY and CDR2 SVGEGT come from the germline V gene. With V trimmed by 4 bases and J by 1 base, 9 bases remained unmatched. The CDR3 has 16 residues. This TCR was recovered from a man aged 65 to 79 with acute or convalescent COVID-19. This chain uses TRBV6-2 or TRBV6-3 with TRBJ1-2; 7 bases agree with TRBD1. The sample consisted of peripheral blood. CDR3 nucleotide sequence: TGTGCCAGCAGTTTAGACCGGGACAGCCTTAACTATGGCTACACCTTC. Encoded protein: CASSLDRDSLNYGYTF.